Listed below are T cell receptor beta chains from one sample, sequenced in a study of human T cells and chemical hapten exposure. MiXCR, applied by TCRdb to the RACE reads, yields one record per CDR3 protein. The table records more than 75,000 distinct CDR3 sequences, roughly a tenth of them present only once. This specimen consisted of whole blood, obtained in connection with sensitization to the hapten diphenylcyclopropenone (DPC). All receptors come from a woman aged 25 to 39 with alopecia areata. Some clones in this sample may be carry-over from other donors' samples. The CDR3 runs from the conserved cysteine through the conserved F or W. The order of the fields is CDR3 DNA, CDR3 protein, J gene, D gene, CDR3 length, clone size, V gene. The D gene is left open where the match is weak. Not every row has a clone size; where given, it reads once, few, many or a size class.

CDR3nt: TGTGCCAGCAGTGATGCAGGGGGCAGTTTTTTTGGCTACACCTTC; CDR3aa: CASSDAGGSFFGYTF; j_gene: TRBJ1-2; d_gene: TRBD1; len: 15; abundance: many; v_gene: TRBV6-1
CDR3nt: TGTGCCAGCAGCTTGGGACAGAGCTCCTACAATGAGCAGTTCTTC; CDR3aa: CASSLGQSSYNEQFF; j_gene: TRBJ2-1; d_gene: .; len: 15; abundance: many; v_gene: TRBV5-8
CDR3nt: TGTGCCAGCAGGGAAGGCGCGGTTCAGGATGGCTACACCTTC; CDR3aa: CASREGAVQDGYTF; j_gene: TRBJ1-2; d_gene: .; len: 14; abundance: many; v_gene: TRBV7-9
CDR3nt: TGCAGCGTTGAGGAGAACACTGAAGCTTTCTTT; CDR3aa: CSVEENTEAFF; j_gene: TRBJ1-1; d_gene: .; len: 11; abundance: many; v_gene: TRBV29-1
CDR3nt: TGTGCCAGTAGGACTAAGGCGGCTCTCTCCTACGAGCAGTACTTC; CDR3aa: CASRTKAALSYEQYF; j_gene: TRBJ2-7; d_gene: .; len: 15; abundance: many; v_gene: TRBV19
CDR3nt: TGCGCCAGCAGCTTGGATACCAATCAGCCCCAGCATTTT; CDR3aa: CASSLDTNQPQHF; j_gene: TRBJ1-5; d_gene: .; len: 13; abundance: .; v_gene: TRBV5-1
CDR3nt: TGTGCCAGAAGCTTGGCCACGCTGGAACTTTACAATGAGCAGTTCTTC; CDR3aa: CARSLATLELYNEQFF; j_gene: TRBJ2-1; d_gene: .; len: 16; abundance: .; v_gene: TRBV5-3
CDR3nt: TGCGCCAGCAGCCAAGATCTGGGGTCAACTAATGAAAAACTGTTTTTT; CDR3aa: CASSQDLGSTNEKLFF; j_gene: TRBJ1-4; d_gene: .; len: 16; abundance: many; v_gene: TRBV4-3
CDR3nt: TGTGCCATCAGCGAGCGAGGAGGGGTCGAGCAGTACTTC; CDR3aa: CAISERGGVEQYF; j_gene: TRBJ2-7; d_gene: .; len: 13; abundance: few; v_gene: TRBV10-3
CDR3nt: TGTGCCAGCAGTTTAAGCCAGGAGCCCTACAATGAGCAGTTCTTC; CDR3aa: CASSLSQEPYNEQFF; j_gene: TRBJ2-1; d_gene: .; len: 15; abundance: .; v_gene: TRBV28
CDR3nt: TGCAGCGTTGAAGATCCCGACTTAAACACCGGGGAGCTGTTTTTT; CDR3aa: CSVEDPDLNTGELFF; j_gene: TRBJ2-2; d_gene: .; len: 15; abundance: many; v_gene: TRBV29-1
CDR3nt: TGCGCCAGCAGCCAAGACAGGGATGACACTGAAGCTTTCTTT; CDR3aa: CASSQDRDDTEAFF; j_gene: TRBJ1-1; d_gene: .; len: 14; abundance: many; v_gene: TRBV4-3
CDR3nt: TGCAGTGCTAGAGTGGAGGCGGGCTCACCCCTCCACTTT; CDR3aa: CSARVEAGSPLHF; j_gene: TRBJ1-6; d_gene: .; len: 13; abundance: many; v_gene: TRBV20-1
CDR3nt: TGTGCCAGCAGCCTCTTCGCGAACACTGAAGCTTTCTTT; CDR3aa: CASSLFANTEAFF; j_gene: TRBJ1-1; d_gene: .; len: 13; abundance: many; v_gene: TRBV12-3/TRBV12-4
CDR3nt: TGTGCCACCAGTGATTTTTTCGGGGGACTGCAGTTCTTC; CDR3aa: CATSDFFGGLQFF; j_gene: TRBJ2-1; d_gene: .; len: 13; abundance: few; v_gene: TRBV24-1
CDR3nt: TGCAGTGCTGATACGGGACAGGGGCGAAGGACTGAAGCTTTCTTT; CDR3aa: CSADTGQGRRTEAFF; j_gene: TRBJ1-1; d_gene: TRBD1; len: 15; abundance: many; v_gene: TRBV20-1
CDR3nt: TGTGCCAGCAGCTTATACAGGGAACAGGATGAAGCTTTCTTT; CDR3aa: CASSLYREQDEAFF; j_gene: TRBJ1-1; d_gene: .; len: 14; abundance: .; v_gene: TRBV7-2
CDR3nt: TGTGCCATCAGTGAGTCGGCCAGAAACTACGAGCAGTACTTC; CDR3aa: CAISESARNYEQYF; j_gene: TRBJ2-7; d_gene: .; len: 14; abundance: many; v_gene: TRBV10-3
CDR3nt: TGTGCCAGCAGTTTAGGGACAGGGGGCTTGGATGAAAAACTGTTTTTT; CDR3aa: CASSLGTGGLDEKLFF; j_gene: TRBJ1-4; d_gene: TRBD1; len: 16; abundance: many; v_gene: TRBV12-3/TRBV12-4
CDR3nt: TGTGCCAGTAGCCCGTTGTCGGGGCAGCCCCAGCATTTT; CDR3aa: CASSPLSGQPQHF; j_gene: TRBJ1-5; d_gene: .; len: 13; abundance: few; v_gene: TRBV19
CDR3nt: TGTGCCAGCAGGGGTAGCCTAGATACGCAGTATTTT; CDR3aa: CASRGSLDTQYF; j_gene: TRBJ2-3; d_gene: .; len: 12; abundance: .; v_gene: TRBV6-5
CDR3nt: TGTGCCAGCAGCTTACGAGCAGATACGCAGTATTTT; CDR3aa: CASSLRADTQYF; j_gene: TRBJ2-3; d_gene: .; len: 12; abundance: many; v_gene: TRBV7-6
CDR3nt: TGCAGTGCTCAGCGGGGCCAAGAGACCCAGTACTTC; CDR3aa: CSAQRGQETQYF; j_gene: TRBJ2-5; d_gene: TRBD2; len: 12; abundance: few; v_gene: TRBV20-1
CDR3nt: TGTGCCAGCAGCTTAGGGGCTAGCGGGGCCACCGGGGAGCTGTTTTTT; CDR3aa: CASSLGASGATGELFF; j_gene: TRBJ2-2; d_gene: TRBD2; len: 16; abundance: many; v_gene: TRBV7-6
CDR3nt: TGTGCCAGCAGTTCACGAGCTGAGCAGTTCTTC; CDR3aa: CASSSRAEQFF; j_gene: TRBJ2-1; d_gene: .; len: 11; abundance: few; v_gene: TRBV27
CDR3nt: TGTGCCAGCAGCCCAGGTATGAACACTGAAGCTTTCTTT; CDR3aa: CASSPGMNTEAFF; j_gene: TRBJ1-1; d_gene: .; len: 13; abundance: many; v_gene: TRBV7-3
CDR3nt: TGTGCCAGCAGCGCTGCGGGACGATTGAACACTGAAGCTTTCTTT; CDR3aa: CASSAAGRLNTEAFF; j_gene: TRBJ1-1; d_gene: .; len: 15; abundance: few; v_gene: TRBV5-6
CDR3nt: TGTGCCTGGAGTGTGGGGGTCCAAGAGACCCAGTACTTC; CDR3aa: CAWSVGVQETQYF; j_gene: TRBJ2-5; d_gene: .; len: 13; abundance: many; v_gene: TRBV30
CDR3nt: TGTGCCAGCTCACCATTGGGACGCTACGAGCAGTACTTC; CDR3aa: CASSPLGRYEQYF; j_gene: TRBJ2-7; d_gene: .; len: 13; abundance: .; v_gene: TRBV18
CDR3nt: TGTGCCAGCAGTTTATCCGGACAGGGGGCTTTCTACGAGCAGTACTTC; CDR3aa: CASSLSGQGAFYEQYF; j_gene: TRBJ2-7; d_gene: TRBD1; len: 16; abundance: .; v_gene: TRBV27
CDR3nt: TGTGCCAGCAGTAATACAGGGTCAGATACGCAGTATTTT; CDR3aa: CASSNTGSDTQYF; j_gene: TRBJ2-3; d_gene: .; len: 13; abundance: .; v_gene: TRBV11-1
CDR3nt: TGTGCCAGTAGTTCCGGGGCGGTTAACTATGGCTACACCTTC; CDR3aa: CASSSGAVNYGYTF; j_gene: TRBJ1-2; d_gene: .; len: 14; abundance: many; v_gene: TRBV19
CDR3nt: TGTGCCAGCAGCGAGGGGCAGGCGCAGCCCCAGCATTTT; CDR3aa: CASSEGQAQPQHF; j_gene: TRBJ1-5; d_gene: .; len: 13; abundance: few; v_gene: TRBV9
CDR3nt: TGCAGTGCTAGACTAGCGGGATACGAGCAGTACTTC; CDR3aa: CSARLAGYEQYF; j_gene: TRBJ2-7; d_gene: TRBD2; len: 12; abundance: few; v_gene: TRBV20-1
CDR3nt: TGCAGCGCCCAATTTCAAAAGCGCGCATTTAACAATGAGCAGTTCTTC; CDR3aa: CSAQFQKRAFNNEQFF; j_gene: TRBJ2-1; d_gene: .; len: 16; abundance: .; v_gene: TRBV29-1
CDR3nt: TGTGCCAGCAGGGTGTCCCTAGCGGGGGGGCAAGGGACGCAGTATTTT; CDR3aa: CASRVSLAGGQGTQYF; j_gene: TRBJ2-3; d_gene: TRBD2; len: 16; abundance: .; v_gene: TRBV28
CDR3nt: TGTGCCAGCAGCTTACTCTACGAGCAGTACTTC; CDR3aa: CASSLLYEQYF; j_gene: TRBJ2-7; d_gene: .; len: 11; abundance: many; v_gene: TRBV7-2
CDR3nt: TGCAGCGTTGATTCCCTTCTTCAGGGCCAGGGCTACACCTTC; CDR3aa: CSVDSLLQGQGYTF; j_gene: TRBJ1-2; d_gene: .; len: 14; abundance: many; v_gene: TRBV29-1
CDR3nt: TGCGCCAGCAGCTTGCTCGAGGGGCAAGAGACCCAGTACTTC; CDR3aa: CASSLLEGQETQYF; j_gene: TRBJ2-5; d_gene: .; len: 14; abundance: many; v_gene: TRBV5-1
CDR3nt: TGTGCCAGCAGCCGCGGACTCACCACCGGGGAGCTGTTTTTT; CDR3aa: CASSRGLTTGELFF; j_gene: TRBJ2-2; d_gene: .; len: 14; abundance: .; v_gene: TRBV7-3
CDR3nt: TGTGCCAGCAGTTTAACTGCGCGTTGGGAGCAGTACTTC; CDR3aa: CASSLTARWEQYF; j_gene: TRBJ2-7; d_gene: .; len: 13; abundance: .; v_gene: TRBV28
CDR3nt: TGCAGCGTTGAAGTCGGGCAGGGGGAGACCGAGCAGTACTTC; CDR3aa: CSVEVGQGETEQYF; j_gene: TRBJ2-7; d_gene: TRBD1; len: 14; abundance: .; v_gene: TRBV29-1
CDR3nt: TGTGCCAGCAGCCCATTGGCGGGGGGCCCTGATACGCAGTATTTT; CDR3aa: CASSPLAGGPDTQYF; j_gene: TRBJ2-3; d_gene: TRBD2; len: 15; abundance: .; v_gene: TRBV4-2
CDR3nt: TGTGCCAGCAGTTCCGGCCCGCTGGGGCTGTTTTTT; CDR3aa: CASSSGPLGLFF; j_gene: TRBJ2-2; d_gene: .; len: 12; abundance: .; v_gene: TRBV7-2
CDR3nt: TGTGCCAGCAGCCGCGGGATACAAAGCGAGCAGTACTTC; CDR3aa: CASSRGIQSEQYF; j_gene: TRBJ2-7; d_gene: .; len: 13; abundance: .; v_gene: TRBV11-1
CDR3nt: TGTGCCACCAGCCGGGACAGGGCCTCTGAAGCTTTCTTT; CDR3aa: CATSRDRASEAFF; j_gene: TRBJ1-1; d_gene: TRBD1; len: 13; abundance: few; v_gene: TRBV15
CDR3nt: TGCAGCGTGGCACTAGGACAGGGTTTAGAGGATAACTATGGCTACACCTTC; CDR3aa: CSVALGQGLEDNYGYTF; j_gene: TRBJ1-2; d_gene: TRBD1; len: 17; abundance: .; v_gene: TRBV29-1
CDR3nt: TGCGCCAGCAGCCAAGTCATTGCGGGAGGGGCTGAAGCTTTCTTT; CDR3aa: CASSQVIAGGAEAFF; j_gene: TRBJ1-1; d_gene: .; len: 15; abundance: .; v_gene: TRBV4-1
CDR3nt: TGCAGCGCTGGAGAAAATAGCAATCAGCCCCAGCATTTT; CDR3aa: CSAGENSNQPQHF; j_gene: TRBJ1-5; d_gene: .; len: 13; abundance: .; v_gene: TRBV29-1
CDR3nt: TGTGCCAGCAGTGGGGACAGGGGCCATCAGCCCCAGCATTTT; CDR3aa: CASSGDRGHQPQHF; j_gene: TRBJ1-5; d_gene: TRBD1; len: 14; abundance: few; v_gene: TRBV6-1
CDR3nt: TGTGCCAGCAGCGTCGACAGGGAAGCTTTCTTT; CDR3aa: CASSVDREAFF; j_gene: TRBJ1-1; d_gene: .; len: 11; abundance: .; v_gene: TRBV2
CDR3nt: TGTGCCAGCAGACCAATCGGGACAGGGTACGAAAATAGGAATTCACCCCTCCACTTT; CDR3aa: CASRPIGTGYENRNSPLHF; j_gene: TRBJ1-6; d_gene: TRBD1; len: 19; abundance: .; v_gene: TRBV6-5
CDR3nt: TGCAGTGCTAGGGCCCCAACGGGGGGCTACGAGCAGTACTTC; CDR3aa: CSARAPTGGYEQYF; j_gene: TRBJ2-7; d_gene: TRBD2; len: 14; abundance: many; v_gene: TRBV20-1
CDR3nt: TGCAGCGTTGGCCTGGCTGGAGGGGGGCGACGCAATGAGCAGTTCTTC; CDR3aa: CSVGLAGGGRRNEQFF; j_gene: TRBJ2-1; d_gene: .; len: 16; abundance: .; v_gene: TRBV29-1
CDR3nt: TGTGCCAGCAGCCAGATCCCGGGGCCCTACGAGCAGTACTTC; CDR3aa: CASSQIPGPYEQYF; j_gene: TRBJ2-7; d_gene: .; len: 14; abundance: few; v_gene: TRBV3-1